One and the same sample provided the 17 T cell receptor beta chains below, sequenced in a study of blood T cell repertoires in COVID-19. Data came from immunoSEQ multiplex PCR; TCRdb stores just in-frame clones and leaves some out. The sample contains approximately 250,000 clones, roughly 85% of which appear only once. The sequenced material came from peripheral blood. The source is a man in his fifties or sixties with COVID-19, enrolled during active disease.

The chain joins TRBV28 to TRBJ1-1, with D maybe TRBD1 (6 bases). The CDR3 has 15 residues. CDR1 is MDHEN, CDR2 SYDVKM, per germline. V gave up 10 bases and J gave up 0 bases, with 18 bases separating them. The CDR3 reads CAIKGAGAVNTEAFF. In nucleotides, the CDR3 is TGTGCCATTAAAGGGGCGGGGGCCGTGAACACTGAAGCTTTCTTT.

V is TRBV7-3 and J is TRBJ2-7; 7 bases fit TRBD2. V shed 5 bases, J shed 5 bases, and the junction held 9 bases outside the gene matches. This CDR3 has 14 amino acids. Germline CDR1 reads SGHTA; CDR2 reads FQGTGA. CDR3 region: CASSLSGVLDEQYF. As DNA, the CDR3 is TGTGCCAGCAGCCTAAGCGGGGTTCTCGACGAGCAGTACTTC.

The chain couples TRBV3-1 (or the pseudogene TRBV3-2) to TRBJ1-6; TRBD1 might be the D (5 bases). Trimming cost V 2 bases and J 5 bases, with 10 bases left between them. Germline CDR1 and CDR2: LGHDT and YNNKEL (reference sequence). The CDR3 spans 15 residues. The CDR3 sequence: CASSQLGLNNSPLHF. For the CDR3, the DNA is TGTGCCAGCAGCCAACTGGGACTGAATAATTCACCCCTCCACTTT.

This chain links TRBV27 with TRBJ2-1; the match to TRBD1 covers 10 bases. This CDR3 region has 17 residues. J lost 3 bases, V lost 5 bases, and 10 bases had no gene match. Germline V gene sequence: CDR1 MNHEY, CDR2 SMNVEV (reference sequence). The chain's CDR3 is CASSPPPRTGGYNEQFF. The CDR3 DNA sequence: TGTGCCAGCAGTCCCCCACCCCGGACAGGGGGCTACAATGAGCAGTTCTTC.

The CDR3 loop is CASSAGGGYTF. For the CDR3, the DNA is TGTGCCAGCAGTGCAGGGGGTGGCTACACCTTC. The chain joins TRBV6-6 to TRBJ1-2; 7 bases map to TRBD1. V was pared by 5 bases and J by 7 bases, with 1 base of the junction left unmatched. The CDR3 runs 11 residues. Germline CDR1 MNHNY, CDR2 SVGAGI (reference sequence).

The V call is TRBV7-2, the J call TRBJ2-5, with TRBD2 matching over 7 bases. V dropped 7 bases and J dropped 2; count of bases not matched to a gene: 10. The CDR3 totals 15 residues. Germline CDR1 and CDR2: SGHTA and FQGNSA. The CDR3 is CASTGGKRGQETQYF. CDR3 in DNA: TGTGCCAGCACCGGGGGGAAGCGGGGACAAGAGACCCAGTACTTC.

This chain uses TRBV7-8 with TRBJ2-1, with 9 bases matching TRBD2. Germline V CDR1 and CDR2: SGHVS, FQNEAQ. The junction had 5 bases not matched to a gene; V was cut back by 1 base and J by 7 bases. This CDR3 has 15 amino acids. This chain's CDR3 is CASSLGAGGNNEQFF. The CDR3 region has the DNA TGTGCCAGCAGCTTAGGAGCGGGGGGAAATAATGAGCAGTTCTTC. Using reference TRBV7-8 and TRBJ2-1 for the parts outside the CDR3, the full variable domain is GAGVSQSPRYKVAKRGQDVALRCDPISGHVSLFWYQQALGQGPEFLTYFQNEAQLDKSGLPSDRFFAERPEGSVSTLKIQRTQQEDSAVYLCASSLGAGGNNEQFFGPGTRLTVL.

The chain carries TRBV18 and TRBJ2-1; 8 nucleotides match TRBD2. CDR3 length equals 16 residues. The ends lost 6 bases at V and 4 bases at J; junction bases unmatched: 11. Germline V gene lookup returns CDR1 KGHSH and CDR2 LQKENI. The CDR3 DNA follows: TGTGCCAGCTCTCAGAGCGGCGGGGGGATTTACAATGAGCAGTTCTTC. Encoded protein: CASSQSGGGIYNEQFF.

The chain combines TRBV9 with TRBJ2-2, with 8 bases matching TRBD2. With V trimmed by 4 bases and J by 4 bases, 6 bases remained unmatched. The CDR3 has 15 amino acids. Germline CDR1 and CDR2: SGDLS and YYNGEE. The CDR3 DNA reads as TGTGCCAGCAGCATCGGGGGGGGTCCCACCGGGGAGCTGTTTTTT. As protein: CASSIGGGPTGELFF.

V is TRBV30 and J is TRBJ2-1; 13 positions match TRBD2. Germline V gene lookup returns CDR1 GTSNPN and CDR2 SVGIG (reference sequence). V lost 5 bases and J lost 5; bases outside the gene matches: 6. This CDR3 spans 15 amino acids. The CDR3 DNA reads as TGTGCCTGGGGGGGACTAGCGGGGACCCACAATGAGCAGTTCTTC. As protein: CAWGGLAGTHNEQFF. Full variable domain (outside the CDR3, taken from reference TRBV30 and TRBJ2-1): SQTIHQWPATLVQPVGSPLSLECTVEGTSNPNLYWYRQAAGRGLQLLFYSVGIGQISSEVPQNLSASRPQDRQFILSSKKLLLSDSGFYLCAWGGLAGTHNEQFFGPGTRLTVL.

CDR3 DNA: TGTGCCAGCAGTGTCGAGTCAAAAGGGAGGGGAAATGGCTACACCTTC. Its translation is CASSVESKGRGNGYTF. The chain carries TRBV2 and TRBJ1-2; perhaps TRBD1 as D (5 bases). CDR3 length: 16 residues. From germline, CDR1 is SNHLY and CDR2 FYNNEI. V gave up 4 bases and J gave up 6 bases, with 21 bases separating them.

The CDR3 region has the DNA TGCGCCAGCAGCTTGGCCGCTGGTGCAGGGAAAACTGAAGCTTTCTTT. Translated, it gives CASSLAAGAGKTEAFF. The chain links TRBV5-1 to TRBJ1-1; D might be TRBD1 (5 bases). The CDR3 sequence is 16 residues long. Germline V gene data show CDR1 as SGHRS and CDR2 as YFSETQ. Trimming pared 0 bases from V and 5 bases from J, leaving 17 bases between.

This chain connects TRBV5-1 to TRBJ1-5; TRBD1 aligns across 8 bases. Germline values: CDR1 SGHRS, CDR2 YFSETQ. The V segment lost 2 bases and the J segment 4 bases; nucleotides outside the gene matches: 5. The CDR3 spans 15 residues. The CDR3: CASSLWTGRNQPQHF. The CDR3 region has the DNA TGCGCCAGCAGCTTATGGACAGGGAGGAATCAGCCCCAGCATTTT.

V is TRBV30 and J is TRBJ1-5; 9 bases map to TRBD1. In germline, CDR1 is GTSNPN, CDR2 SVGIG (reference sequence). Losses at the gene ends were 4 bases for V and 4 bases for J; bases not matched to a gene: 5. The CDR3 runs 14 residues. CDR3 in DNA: TGTGCCTGGAACAGGGGGCAAAGGAATCAGCCCCAGCATTTT. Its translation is CAWNRGQRNQPQHF.

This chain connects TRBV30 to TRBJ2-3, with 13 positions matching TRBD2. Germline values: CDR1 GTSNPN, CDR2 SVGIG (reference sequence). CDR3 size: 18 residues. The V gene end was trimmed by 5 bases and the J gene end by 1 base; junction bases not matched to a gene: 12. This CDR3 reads CAWDKGWTSGGRTDTQYF. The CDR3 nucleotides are TGTGCCTGGGATAAAGGCTGGACTAGCGGGGGACGCACAGATACGCAGTATTTT. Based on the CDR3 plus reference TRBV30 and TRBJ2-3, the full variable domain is SQTIHQWPATLVQPVGSPLSLECTVEGTSNPNLYWYRQAAGRGLQLLFYSVGIGQISSEVPQNLSASRPQDRQFILSSKKLLLSDSGFYLCAWDKGWTSGGRTDTQYFGPGTRLTVL.

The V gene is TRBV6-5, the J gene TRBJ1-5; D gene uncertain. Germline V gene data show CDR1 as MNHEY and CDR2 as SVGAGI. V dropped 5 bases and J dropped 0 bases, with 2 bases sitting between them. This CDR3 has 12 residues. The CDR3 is CASSRSNQPQHF. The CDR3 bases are TGTGCCAGCAGTCGTAGCAATCAGCCCCAGCATTTT.

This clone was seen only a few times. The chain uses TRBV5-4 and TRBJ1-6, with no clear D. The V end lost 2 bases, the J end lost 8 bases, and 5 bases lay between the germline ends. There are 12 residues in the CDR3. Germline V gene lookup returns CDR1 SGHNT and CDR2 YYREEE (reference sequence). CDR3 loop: CASSFPDSPLHF. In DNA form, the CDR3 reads TGTGCCAGCAGCTTCCCAGATTCACCCCTCCACTTT.